The sequence of this TCR beta chain was determined in a study of CD8+CD57+ T cells in acquired aplastic anemia. About the study: DNA recovered from sorted CD4+ and CD8+ cells had a mean of approximately 3.2 ug.

In its sample, this clonotype was seen many times. Germline V lookup: CDR1 MNHNS, CDR2 SASEGT. V lost 5 bases to trimming and J lost 1 base; unmatched junction nucleotides: 2. This CDR3 spans 15 amino acids. Whoever was chosen for sequencing had shown CD8+CD57+ cell expansion by flow cytometry. The template for TCR beta VDJ and CDR3 sequence profiling was genomic DNA. TCRdb processed the reads anew with MiXCR; each CDR3 protein has one entry. The sample records a few hundred thousand distinct CDR3 sequences, around three fifths being singletons. The sequence was obtained from a human donor with aplastic anemia. The sample consisted of sorted CD4+, CD8+, or CD8+CD57+ T cells (not recorded which) from PBMCs. The V and J genes are TRBV6-1 and TRBJ2-2; 9 nucleotides match TRBD1. The chain's CDR3 is CASSRDRVNTGELFF. CDR3 sequence (DNA): TGTGCCAGCAGTAGGGACAGGGTGAACACCGGGGAGCTGTTTTTT.